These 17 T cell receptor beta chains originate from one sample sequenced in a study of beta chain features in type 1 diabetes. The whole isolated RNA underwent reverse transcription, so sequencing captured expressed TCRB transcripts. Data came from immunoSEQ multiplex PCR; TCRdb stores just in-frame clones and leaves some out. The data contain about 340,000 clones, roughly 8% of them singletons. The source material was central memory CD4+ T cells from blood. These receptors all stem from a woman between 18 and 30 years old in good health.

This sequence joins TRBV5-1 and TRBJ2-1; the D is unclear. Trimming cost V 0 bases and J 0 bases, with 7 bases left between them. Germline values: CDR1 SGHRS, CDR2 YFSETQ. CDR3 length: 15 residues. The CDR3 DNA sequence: TGCGCCAGCAGCTTGGCGCCTAGCTCCTACAATGAGCAGTTCTTC. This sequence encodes CASSLAPSSYNEQFF.

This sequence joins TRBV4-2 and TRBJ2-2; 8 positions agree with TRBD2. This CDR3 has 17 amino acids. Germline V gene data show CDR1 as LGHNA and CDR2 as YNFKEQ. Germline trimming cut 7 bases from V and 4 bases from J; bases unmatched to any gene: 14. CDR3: CASTPQRERAGTGELFF. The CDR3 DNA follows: TGTGCCAGCACACCTCAGCGGGAGAGAGCGGGCACCGGGGAGCTGTTTTTT.

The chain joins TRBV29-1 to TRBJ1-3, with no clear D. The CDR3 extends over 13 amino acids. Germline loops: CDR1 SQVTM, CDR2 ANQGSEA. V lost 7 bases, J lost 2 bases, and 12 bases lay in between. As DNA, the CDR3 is TGCAGCGCAATGGTGGGAGCTGGAAACACCATATATTTT. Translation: CSAMVGAGNTIYF.

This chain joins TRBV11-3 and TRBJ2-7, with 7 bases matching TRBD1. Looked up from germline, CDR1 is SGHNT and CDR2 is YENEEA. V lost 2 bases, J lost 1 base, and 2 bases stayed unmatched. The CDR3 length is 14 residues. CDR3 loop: CASSLIQGSYEQYF. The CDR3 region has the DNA TGTGCCAGCAGCTTAATACAGGGGTCCTACGAGCAGTACTTC.

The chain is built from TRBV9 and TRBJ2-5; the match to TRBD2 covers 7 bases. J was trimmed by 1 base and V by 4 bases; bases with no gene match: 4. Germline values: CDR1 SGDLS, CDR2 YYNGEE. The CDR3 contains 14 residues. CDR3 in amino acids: CASSRSSGQETQYF. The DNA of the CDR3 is TGTGCCAGCAGCAGATCTAGCGGCCAAGAGACCCAGTACTTC.

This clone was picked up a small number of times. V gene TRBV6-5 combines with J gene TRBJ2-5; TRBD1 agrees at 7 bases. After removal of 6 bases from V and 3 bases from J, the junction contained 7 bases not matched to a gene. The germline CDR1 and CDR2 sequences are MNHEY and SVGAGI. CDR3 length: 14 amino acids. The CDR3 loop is CASRPPGQKETQYF. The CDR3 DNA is TGTGCCAGCAGACCACCGGGACAGAAAGAGACCCAGTACTTC.

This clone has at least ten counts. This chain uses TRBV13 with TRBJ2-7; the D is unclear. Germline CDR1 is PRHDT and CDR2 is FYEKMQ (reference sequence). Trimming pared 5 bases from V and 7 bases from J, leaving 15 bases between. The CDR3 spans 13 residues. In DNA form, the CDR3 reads TGTGCCAGCAGCCCGAGACCCGGTACGGAGCAGTACTTC. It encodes CASSPRPGTEQYF.

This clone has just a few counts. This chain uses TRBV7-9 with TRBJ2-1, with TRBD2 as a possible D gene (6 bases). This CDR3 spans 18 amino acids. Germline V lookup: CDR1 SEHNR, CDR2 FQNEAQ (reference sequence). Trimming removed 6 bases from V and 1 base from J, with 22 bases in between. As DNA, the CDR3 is TGTGCCAGCAGTGATTGGGCGGGACTGAGCAATTCCTACAATGAGCAGTTCTTC. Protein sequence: CASSDWAGLSNSYNEQFF.

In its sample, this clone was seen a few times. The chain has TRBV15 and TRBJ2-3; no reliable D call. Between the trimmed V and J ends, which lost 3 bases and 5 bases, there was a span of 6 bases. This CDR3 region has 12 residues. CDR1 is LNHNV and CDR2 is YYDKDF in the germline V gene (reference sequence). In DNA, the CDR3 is TGTGCCACCAGCAGGCGAAAAGATACGCAGTATTTT. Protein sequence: CATSRRKDTQYF.

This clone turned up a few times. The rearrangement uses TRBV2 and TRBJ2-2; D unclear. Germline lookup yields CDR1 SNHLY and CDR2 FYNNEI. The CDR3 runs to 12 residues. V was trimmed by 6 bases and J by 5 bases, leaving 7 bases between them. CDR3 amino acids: CASRELTGELFF. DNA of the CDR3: TGTGCCAGCAGAGAGTTGACCGGGGAGCTGTTTTTT. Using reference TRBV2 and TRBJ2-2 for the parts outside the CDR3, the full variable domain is EPEVTQTPSHQVTQMGQEVILRCVPISNHLYFYWYRQILGQKVEFLVSFYNNEISEKSEIFDDQFSVERPDGSNFTLKIRSTKLEDSAMYFCASRELTGELFFGEGSRLTVL.

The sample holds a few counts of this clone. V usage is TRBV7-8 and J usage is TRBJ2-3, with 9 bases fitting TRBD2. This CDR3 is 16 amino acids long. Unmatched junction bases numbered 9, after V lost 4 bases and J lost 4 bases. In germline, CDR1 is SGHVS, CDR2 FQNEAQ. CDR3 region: CASSSFGTSGPDTQYF. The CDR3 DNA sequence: TGTGCCAGCAGCTCCTTCGGTACTAGCGGGCCAGATACGCAGTATTTT.

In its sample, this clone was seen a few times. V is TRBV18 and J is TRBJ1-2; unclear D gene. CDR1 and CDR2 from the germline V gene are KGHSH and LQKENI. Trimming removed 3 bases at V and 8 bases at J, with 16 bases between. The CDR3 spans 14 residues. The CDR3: CASSPPGEHSGYTF. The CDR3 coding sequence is TGTGCCAGCTCACCCCCTGGGGAGCACTCGGGCTACACCTTC.

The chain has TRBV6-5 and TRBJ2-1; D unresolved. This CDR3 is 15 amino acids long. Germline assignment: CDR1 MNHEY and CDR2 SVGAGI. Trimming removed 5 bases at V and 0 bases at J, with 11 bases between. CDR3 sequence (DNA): TGTGCCAGCAGTCGTCCGGGTAGCTCCTACAATGAGCAGTTCTTC. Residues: CASSRPGSSYNEQFF.

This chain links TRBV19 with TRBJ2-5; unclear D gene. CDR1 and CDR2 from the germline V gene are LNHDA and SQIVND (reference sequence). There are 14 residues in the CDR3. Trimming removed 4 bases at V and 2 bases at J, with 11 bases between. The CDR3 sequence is CASSNYSVQETQYF. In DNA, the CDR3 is TGTGCCAGTAGTAACTACAGCGTTCAAGAGACCCAGTACTTC.

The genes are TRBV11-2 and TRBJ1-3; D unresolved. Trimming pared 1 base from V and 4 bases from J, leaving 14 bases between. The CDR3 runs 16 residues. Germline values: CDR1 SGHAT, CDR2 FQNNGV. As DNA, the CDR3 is TGTGCCAGCAGCTTAGCGCTGGCAGAGTGGGGAAACACCATATATTTT. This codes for CASSLALAEWGNTIYF.

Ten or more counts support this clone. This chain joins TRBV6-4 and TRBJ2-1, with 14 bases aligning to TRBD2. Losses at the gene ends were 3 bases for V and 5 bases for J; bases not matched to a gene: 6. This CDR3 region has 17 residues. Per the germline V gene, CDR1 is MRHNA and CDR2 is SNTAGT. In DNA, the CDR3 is TGTGCCAGCAGTGAGACTAGCGGGAGGGCCGGGAACAATGAGCAGTTCTTC. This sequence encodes CASSETSGRAGNNEQFF.

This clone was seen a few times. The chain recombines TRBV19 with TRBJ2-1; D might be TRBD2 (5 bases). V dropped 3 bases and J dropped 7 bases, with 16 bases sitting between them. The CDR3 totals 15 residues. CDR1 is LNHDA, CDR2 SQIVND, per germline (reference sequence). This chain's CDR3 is CASSIGSTGKNEQFF. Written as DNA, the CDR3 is TGTGCCAGTAGTATTGGTTCTACGGGGAAGAATGAGCAGTTCTTC.